These 3 T cell receptor beta chains came from one sample sequenced in a study of blood T cell repertoires in COVID-19. The method was immunoSEQ multiplex PCR; TCRdb's version includes in-frame clones alone and lacks a portion of them. The data hold over 95,000 clones, with roughly 81% observed a single time. The specimen was peripheral blood. Receptors originate from a human donor in a cohort sampled during active COVID-19.

The chain recombines TRBV4-2 with TRBJ2-5; 7 nucleotides line up with TRBD2. The germline CDR1 and CDR2 sequences are LGHNA and YNFKEQ. Trimming cost V 0 bases and J 4 bases; bases outside gene matches: 5. The CDR3 is 15 residues long. CDR3 in DNA: TGTGCCAGCAGCCAAGATGGGGAGGGGCGAGAGACCCAGTACTTC. The encoded protein is CASSQDGEGRETQYF.

V usage is TRBV6-5 and J usage is TRBJ1-2, with D tentatively TRBD1 (6 bases). The CDR3 length is 16 residues. V lost 0 bases to trimming and J lost 3 bases, with 14 bases between them. The germline gives CDR1 MNHEY, CDR2 SVGAGI. The CDR3 region is CASSYSRAGDDYGYTF. CDR3 nucleotide sequence: TGTGCCAGCAGTTACTCGAGGGCAGGGGACGACTATGGCTACACCTTC.

DNA for the CDR3: TGTGCCAGCAGTTTTTCCCGTGCGGGGAAAACCTACGAGCAGTACTTC. Translated: CASSFSRAGKTYEQYF. The genes are TRBV28 and TRBJ2-7, with TRBD2 as a possible D gene (6 bases). Germline V lookup: CDR1 MDHEN, CDR2 SYDVKM. The germline V and J ends were trimmed by 3 bases and 2 bases, with 17 bases remaining between them. The CDR3 is 16 amino acids.